These 4 T cell receptor beta chains were all obtained from the same sample, sequenced in a study of beta chain features in type 1 diabetes. What was sequenced were expressed TCRB transcripts, since all of the isolated RNA had been reverse transcribed. Measured with immunoSEQ multiplex PCR; TCRdb has only the in-frame clones, and not every one. Of about 410,000 clones in the sample, around 14% are singletons; the top ten hold under 0.04%. Input material: naive CD4+ T cells from blood. The receptors derive from a man aged 25 to 45 in good health.

The chain is built from TRBV30 and TRBJ1-4; D remains unclear. V lost 0 bases to trimming and J lost 5 bases, with 16 bases between them. This CDR3 spans 16 amino acids. In germline, CDR1 is GTSNPN, CDR2 SVGIG (reference sequence). The CDR3: CAWSVRLATENEKLFF. The CDR3 region has the DNA TGTGCCTGGAGTGTACGATTAGCGACGGAGAATGAAAAACTGTTTTTT. Based on the CDR3 plus reference TRBV30 and TRBJ1-4, the full variable domain is SQTIHQWPATLVQPVGSPLSLECTVEGTSNPNLYWYRQAAGRGLQLLFYSVGIGQISSEVPQNLSASRPQDRQFILSSKKLLLSDSGFYLCAWSVRLATENEKLFFGSGTQLSVL.

The genes are TRBV27 and TRBJ2-7; TRBD1 matches 7 bases. The CDR3 totals 15 residues. With 6 bases clipped from V and 4 bases from J, the junction kept 12 bases outside the gene matches. Germline values: CDR1 MNHEY, CDR2 SMNVEV (reference sequence). CDR3 nucleotides: TGTGCCAGCAGCCTAACCGGGACAGCAAGGTACGAGCAGTACGTC. Translation: CASSLTGTARYEQYV.

This clone was seen more than once but under ten times. This chain connects TRBV19 to TRBJ1-5, with D tentatively TRBD1 (5 bases). Trimming removed 7 bases at V and 2 bases at J, with 12 bases between. CDR3 length: 14 amino acids. CDR1 is LNHDA and CDR2 is SQIVND in the germline V gene (reference sequence). The CDR3 DNA reads as TGTGCCAGTACCGCGGGGGTCGGCAATCAGCCCCAGCATTTT. It yields the protein CASTAGVGNQPQHF.

This clone appeared a few times. The rearrangement uses TRBV15 and TRBJ1-2; D possibly corresponds to TRBD1 (5 bases). This CDR3 has 13 amino acids. Germline loops: CDR1 LNHNV, CDR2 YYDKDF (reference sequence). V shed 3 bases and J shed 7 bases, with 12 bases lying between them. CDR3 sequence: CATSSRDLFGYTF. DNA of the CDR3: TGTGCCACCAGCAGCAGGGATCTATTTGGCTACACCTTC.